Presented here are 32 T cell receptor beta chains from one specimen sequenced in a study of Ad26.COV2.S vaccination and SARS-CoV-2 variants. TCRdb keeps only in-frame clones here, not all; method: immunoSEQ multiplex PCR. The repertoire has some 250,000 clones, more than 75% of them found once; the top ten carry around a tenth. Treatment: over 15 received Ad26.COV2.S at low or high dose, single or two shots; 5 received placebo; per-sample allocation not given. Following the first vaccine or placebo injection, samples were taken on day 63. Specimen: peripheral blood, collected in a trial of Ad26.COV2.S vaccine versus placebo. The receptors were sampled from a person between 18 and 65 years old who received the Ad26.COV2.S COVID-19 vaccine or a placebo.

The table lists this clone with a few counts. The chain links TRBV20-1 to TRBJ1-5; weak D call: TRBD1 (5 bases). Germline V lookup: CDR1 DFQATT, CDR2 SNEGSKA (reference sequence). The CDR3 runs to 13 residues. V dropped 3 bases and J dropped 4 bases, with 10 bases sitting between them. The DNA for the CDR3 is TGCAGTGCTAGTACAGGCAGTAATCAGCCCCAGCATTTT. This codes for CSASTGSNQPQHF.

The gene calls are TRBV6-5 and TRBJ2-7; TRBD1 matches 9 bases. With 2 bases clipped from V and 5 bases from J, the junction kept 4 bases outside the gene matches. Per the germline V gene, CDR1 is MNHEY and CDR2 is SVGAGI. The CDR3 length is 14 residues. The CDR3 bases are TGTGCCAGCAGTTACGGACAGGGGATGGACGAGCAGTACTTC. Translated: CASSYGQGMDEQYF.

This chain joins TRBV5-1 and TRBJ1-1; D not certain. This CDR3 has 14 residues. From germline, CDR1 is SGHRS and CDR2 YFSETQ. Trimming pared 0 bases from V and 1 base from J, leaving 7 bases between. The CDR3 protein is CASSLGQKNTEAFF. The CDR3 bases are TGCGCCAGCAGCTTGGGGCAGAAGAACACTGAAGCTTTCTTT.

The V gene is TRBV9, the J gene TRBJ2-1; D may match TRBD1 or TRBD2 (6 bases each). This CDR3 is built from 13 residues. CDR1 SGDLS and CDR2 YYNGEE come from the germline V gene. The V end was cut by 0 bases, the J end by 9 bases, with 10 bases between. The CDR3 loop reads CASSVVGGIEQFF. CDR3 DNA: TGTGCCAGCAGCGTAGTAGGGGGGATTGAGCAGTTCTTC.

The chain links TRBV6-5 to TRBJ2-7; TRBD1 matches at 7 bases. The junction had 6 bases not matched to a gene; V was cut back by 6 bases and J by 4 bases. Germline lookup yields CDR1 MNHEY and CDR2 SVGAGI. The CDR3 extends over 13 amino acids. The CDR3 nucleotides are TGTGCCAGCAGACGGGACAGCCCATACGAGCAGTACTTC. Its translation: CASRRDSPYEQYF.

This clone came up once. The CDR3 DNA reads as TGTGCCAGCAGCTCGCCCCCCGGAGAGACCCAGTACTTC. As protein: CASSSPPGETQYF. The rearrangement links TRBV11-3 to TRBJ2-5; D gene uncertain. The V gene lost 4 bases and the J gene lost 4 bases, with 10 bases spanning the gap. The CDR3 consists of 13 residues. Germline V gene data show CDR1 as SGHNT and CDR2 as YENEEA.

This chain links TRBV9 with TRBJ1-1; D not certain. CDR1 is SGDLS and CDR2 is YYNGEE in the germline V gene. The V end lost 0 bases, the J end lost 4 bases, and 22 bases lay between the germline ends. The CDR3 sequence is 18 residues long. For the CDR3, the DNA is TGTGCCAGCAGCGTAGCTACCTCCCCTAGTCTTTGGGGCACTGAAGCTTTCTTT. It translates to CASSVATSPSLWGTEAFF.

This chain joins TRBV19 and TRBJ1-1; TRBD1 is a possible D gene (6 bases). CDR1 is LNHDA, CDR2 SQIVND, per germline (reference sequence). With 6 bases removed from V and 6 bases from J, the gap between germline ends came to 14 bases. The CDR3 contains 13 residues. The CDR3 nucleotides are TGTGCCAGTAGAATGACAGGTACCCCTGAAGCTTTCTTT. Translating it yields CASRMTGTPEAFF.

The V and J genes are TRBV5-8 and TRBJ1-1; D unresolved. This CDR3 has 15 amino acids. The germline gives CDR1 SGHTS, CDR2 YDEGEE. The ends were cut back, 4 bases at V and 0 bases at J, with 13 bases in the middle. CDR3 loop: CASSLQRQLNTEAFF. CDR3 coding DNA: TGTGCCAGCAGCCTGCAGAGGCAATTGAACACTGAAGCTTTCTTT.

The genes are TRBV7-2 and TRBJ2-2; tentatively, D is TRBD2 (6 bases). CDR1 is SGHTA and CDR2 is FQGNSA in the germline V gene. Trimming stripped 2 bases from V and 3 bases from J, with 10 bases between. The CDR3 runs 15 residues. This CDR3 reads CASSLTGSYTGELFF. The CDR3, as DNA: TGTGCCAGCAGCTTAACCGGGAGCTACACCGGGGAGCTGTTTTTT.

This chain uses TRBV6-6 with TRBJ1-3, with D perhaps TRBD1 (5 bases). This CDR3 spans 12 amino acids. CDR1 MNHNY and CDR2 SVGAGI come from the germline V gene (reference sequence). V lost 6 bases and J 7 bases, leaving 10 bases between the germline ends. CDR3 sequence: CASSRGWNTIYF. CDR3 DNA: TGTGCCAGCAGCCGGGGCTGGAACACCATATATTTT.

V is TRBV7-2 and J is TRBJ1-1; maybe TRBD1 (5 bases). Trimming shortened V by 8 bases and J by 1 base, and 11 bases separated the two germline ends. The CDR3 is made up of 13 amino acids. Germline V gene data show CDR1 as SGHTA and CDR2 as FQGNSA. The CDR3 coding sequence is TGTGCCAGCCATTTCGGGGGGAACACTGAAGCTTTCTTT. Its protein is CASHFGGNTEAFF.

The chain combines TRBV11-3 with TRBJ2-1; TRBD2 agrees at 8 bases. Germline V lookup: CDR1 SGHNT, CDR2 YENEEA. CDR3 length: 16 amino acids. The V segment lost 1 base and the J segment 9 bases; nucleotides outside the gene matches: 11. The CDR3 nucleotides are TGTGCCAGCAGCTTAGGCGCGGGAGGTCGGGGGAGTGAGCAGTTCTTC. It is translated as CASSLGAGGRGSEQFF.

The chain employs TRBV28 and TRBJ2-7, with 12 bases that match TRBD2. Germline V gene sequence: CDR1 MDHEN, CDR2 SYDVKM. The V segment lost 4 bases and the J segment 0 bases; nucleotides outside the gene matches: 19. CDR3 length equals 21 residues. CDR3 coding DNA: TGTGCCAGCAGTTCCTTAATTGGGCCCGGACTAGCGGGGAACATCTCCTACGAGCAGTACTTC. Its protein is CASSSLIGPGLAGNISYEQYF. Based on the CDR3 plus reference TRBV28 and TRBJ2-7, the full variable domain is DVKVTQSSRYLVKRTGEKVFLECVQDMDHENMFWYRQDPGLGLRLIYFSYDVKMKEKGDIPEGYSVSREKKERFSLILESASTNQTSMYLCASSSLIGPGLAGNISYEQYFGPGTRLTVT.

This clone was seen more than once but under ten times. V gene TRBV11-2 combines with J gene TRBJ1-3; weak D call: TRBD1 (5 bases). Deletions cut 1 base from V and 0 bases from J, with 10 bases between. CDR1 and CDR2 from the germline V gene are SGHAT and FQNNGV. The CDR3 totals 16 residues. The CDR3 loop is CASSLVSGISGNTIYF. The CDR3 coding sequence is TGTGCCAGCAGCTTAGTTTCAGGGATCTCTGGAAACACCATATATTTT.

The V gene is TRBV5-1, the J gene TRBJ2-1; 8 nucleotides align to TRBD1. The CDR3 sequence is 15 residues long. V dropped 0 bases and J dropped 5; count of bases not matched to a gene: 4. Germline CDR1 reads SGHRS; CDR2 reads YFSETQ. For the CDR3, the DNA is TGCGCCAGCAGCTTGGTCCAGGGGGCAAACAATGAGCAGTTCTTC. Protein product: CASSLVQGANNEQFF.

The V and J genes are TRBV7-6 and TRBJ1-2, with D possibly being TRBD1 (5 bases). V lost 3 bases to trimming and J lost 4 bases, with 9 bases between them. CDR3 length equals 13 residues. The germline V gene encodes CDR1 SGHVS and CDR2 FNYEAQ. CDR3 protein: CASSFGQGYGYTF. For the CDR3, the DNA is TGTGCCAGCAGCTTCGGGCAGGGCTATGGCTACACCTTC.

This clone is a singleton in its sample. The genes are TRBV2 and TRBJ1-5, with 7 bases aligning to TRBD1. The trim removed 5 bases at V and 2 bases at J, leaving 3 bases unmatched. The CDR3 length is 14 residues. In germline, CDR1 is SNHLY, CDR2 FYNNEI. The CDR3 sequence is CASSLGQGNQPQHF. The CDR3 coding sequence is TGTGCCAGCAGTTTAGGACAGGGCAATCAGCCCCAGCATTTT. Complete variable domain (other parts from reference TRBV2 and TRBJ1-5): EPEVTQTPSHQVTQMGQEVILRCVPISNHLYFYWYRQILGQKVEFLVSFYNNEISEKSEIFDDQFSVERPDGSNFTLKIRSTKLEDSAMYFCASSLGQGNQPQHFGDGTRLSIL.

The V call is TRBV14, the J call TRBJ1-3, with 9 positions matching TRBD1. CDR1 and CDR2 (germline): SGHDN, FVKESK. V lost 5 bases to trimming and J lost 4 bases; unmatched junction nucleotides: 12. The CDR3 contains 17 residues. The CDR3 DNA reads TGTGCCAGCAGCTCAATTCCGGGACAGGGCTTCGGAAACACCATATATTTT. As protein: CASSSIPGQGFGNTIYF.

The chain recombines TRBV2 with TRBJ2-3; no reliable D call. CDR3 size: 13 residues. Trimming stripped 7 bases from V and 4 bases from J, with 12 bases between. Looked up from germline, CDR1 is SNHLY and CDR2 is FYNNEI. The CDR3 sequence is CASTPMVADTQYF. The CDR3 DNA is TGTGCCAGCACTCCTATGGTTGCAGATACGCAGTATTTT.

The V and J genes are TRBV24-1 and TRBJ2-7; TRBD1 matches 8 bases. In germline, CDR1 is KGHDR, CDR2 SFDVKD. Trimming took 4 bases from V and 5 from J; bases not matched to a gene: 3. The CDR3 spans 13 residues. The CDR3 DNA sequence: TGTGCCACCAGTGACAGGGGGCTCCACGAGCAGTACTTC. Amino acid sequence: CATSDRGLHEQYF.

The gene calls are TRBV5-1 and TRBJ2-5; D remains unclear. CDR3 length: 12 amino acids. Trimming stripped 4 bases from V and 4 bases from J, with 8 bases between. Germline V gene lookup returns CDR1 SGHRS and CDR2 YFSETQ. The CDR3 spells CASSPEIETQYF. CDR3 nucleotides: TGCGCCAGCAGCCCGGAAATAGAGACCCAGTACTTC.

The gene calls are TRBV5-5 and TRBJ2-7, with a tentative D call TRBD2 (5 bases). This CDR3 has 17 residues. Germline CDR1 reads SGHKS; CDR2 reads YYEKEE (reference sequence). Trimming removed 0 bases from V and 3 bases from J, with 19 bases in between. CDR3 residues: CASSLEPFRRDVYEQYF. The CDR3 bases are TGTGCCAGCAGCTTGGAGCCCTTTCGACGGGATGTCTACGAGCAGTACTTC. Drawing the rest from reference TRBV5-5 and TRBJ2-7, the complete variable domain is DAGVTQSPTHLIKTRGQQVTLRCSPISGHKSVSWYQQVLGQGPQFIFQYYEKEERGRGNFPDRFSARQFPNYSSELNVNALLLGDSALYLCASSLEPFRRDVYEQYFGPGTRLTVT.

This clone showed up just once. The V gene is TRBV24-1, the J gene TRBJ2-7; D is uncertain. Germline V gene sequence: CDR1 KGHDR, CDR2 SFDVKD. Deletions cut 8 bases from V and 4 bases from J, with 14 bases between. CDR3 size: 13 residues. CDR3 sequence reads: CATTKGSVYEQYF. The CDR3 DNA reads as TGTGCCACCACCAAGGGCAGCGTTTACGAGCAGTACTTC.

The genes are TRBV5-6 and TRBJ2-7, with 7 bases aligning to TRBD1. Germline V gene sequence: CDR1 SGHDT, CDR2 YYEEEE. Losses at the gene ends were 4 bases for V and 2 bases for J; bases not matched to a gene: 6. The CDR3 covers 14 residues. This CDR3 reads CASSVTGVAYEQYF. The DNA for the CDR3 is TGTGCCAGCAGCGTCACAGGGGTAGCCTACGAGCAGTACTTC.

The chain joins TRBV29-1 to TRBJ2-3, with D tentatively TRBD1 or TRBD2 (6 bases each). The CDR3 has 14 residues. Germline CDR1 and CDR2: SQVTM and ANQGSEA. Trimming took 7 bases from V and 2 from J, leaving 16 bases between them. CDR3: CSERGDGTTDTQYF. The CDR3 DNA sequence: TGCAGCGAGAGGGGGGACGGCACCACAGATACGCAGTATTTT.

The chain combines TRBV13 with TRBJ2-3; TRBD1 is a possible D gene (7 bases). Looked up from germline, CDR1 is PRHDT and CDR2 is FYEKMQ (reference sequence). The V end lost 0 bases, the J end lost 0 bases, and 13 bases lay between the germline ends. The CDR3 is made up of 17 amino acids. The CDR3 spells CASSLGGAGGSTDTQYF. CDR3 sequence (DNA): TGTGCCAGCAGCTTAGGAGGGGCAGGGGGGAGCACAGATACGCAGTATTTT.

This clone was observed a single time. This chain uses TRBV5-6 with TRBJ2-5, with no clear D. The ends were cut back, 0 bases at V and 5 bases at J, with 17 bases in the middle. The CDR3 sequence is 16 residues long. The germline V gene has CDR1 SGHDT and CDR2 YYEEEE. The CDR3 nucleotides are TGTGCCAGCAGCTTGGTAGGGAAGGGTGTCGGCGAGACCCAGTACTTC. Residues: CASSLVGKGVGETQYF. The variable domain in full, completed from reference TRBV5-6 and TRBJ2-5, reads DAGVTQSPTHLIKTRGQQVTLRCSPKSGHDTVSWYQQALGQGPQFIFQYYEEEERQRGNFPDRFSGHQFPNYSSELNVNALLLGDSALYLCASSLVGKGVGETQYFGPGTRLLVL.

The V and J genes are TRBV3-1 (or the pseudogene TRBV3-2) and TRBJ2-2, with D hard to call. This CDR3 is built from 18 residues. V was pared by 0 bases and J by 4 bases, with 18 bases between. CDR1 and CDR2 (germline): LGHDT, YNNKEL (reference sequence). In nucleotides, the CDR3 is TGTGCCAGCAGCCAAGATCCCCAGCCAAACGCGGTCACCGGGGAGCTGTTTTTT. The encoded protein is CASSQDPQPNAVTGELFF.

The V call is TRBV18, the J call TRBJ2-7; the match to TRBD1 covers 7 bases. Germline CDR1 and CDR2: KGHSH and LQKENI. J lost 2 bases, V lost 2 bases, and 6 bases had no gene match. This CDR3 comprises 15 residues. The CDR3 DNA reads TGTGCCAGCTCACCAAATAGACAGGGTGCCTACGAGCAGTACTTC. It translates to CASSPNRQGAYEQYF.

The V gene is TRBV5-1, the J gene TRBJ2-7; 9 nucleotides align to TRBD1. Per germline, CDR1 SGHRS and CDR2 YFSETQ. The V and J ends lost 6 bases and 3 bases, in that order; junction bases with no gene match: 7. The CDR3 extends over 14 amino acids. DNA for the CDR3: TGCGCCAGCACCGGGACAGGGTCCCTCTACGAGCAGTACTTC. Translating gives CASTGTGSLYEQYF.

This chain connects TRBV19 to TRBJ1-1; 8 bases fit TRBD1. Germline V gives CDR1 LNHDA, CDR2 SQIVND (reference sequence). The CDR3 sequence is 14 residues long. J lost 6 bases, V lost 6 bases, and 9 bases had no gene match. CDR3 amino acids: CASSPAQGAAEAFF. As DNA, the CDR3 is TGTGCCAGTAGCCCAGCTCAGGGGGCCGCTGAAGCTTTCTTT.